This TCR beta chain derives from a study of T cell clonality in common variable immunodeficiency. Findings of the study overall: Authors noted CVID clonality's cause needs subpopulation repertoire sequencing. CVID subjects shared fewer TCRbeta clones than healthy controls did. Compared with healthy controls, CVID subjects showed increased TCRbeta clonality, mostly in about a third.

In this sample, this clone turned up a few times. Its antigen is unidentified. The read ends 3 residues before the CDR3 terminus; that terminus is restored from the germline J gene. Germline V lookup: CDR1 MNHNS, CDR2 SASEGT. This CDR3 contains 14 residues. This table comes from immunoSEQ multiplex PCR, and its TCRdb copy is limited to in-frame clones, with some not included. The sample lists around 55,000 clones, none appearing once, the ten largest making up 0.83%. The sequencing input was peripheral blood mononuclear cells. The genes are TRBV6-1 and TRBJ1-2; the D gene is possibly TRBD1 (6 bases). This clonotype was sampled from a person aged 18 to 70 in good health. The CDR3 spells CASSVKGEADDYTF. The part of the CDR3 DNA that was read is TGTGCCAGCAGTGTAAAGGGGGAGGCCGATGAC.